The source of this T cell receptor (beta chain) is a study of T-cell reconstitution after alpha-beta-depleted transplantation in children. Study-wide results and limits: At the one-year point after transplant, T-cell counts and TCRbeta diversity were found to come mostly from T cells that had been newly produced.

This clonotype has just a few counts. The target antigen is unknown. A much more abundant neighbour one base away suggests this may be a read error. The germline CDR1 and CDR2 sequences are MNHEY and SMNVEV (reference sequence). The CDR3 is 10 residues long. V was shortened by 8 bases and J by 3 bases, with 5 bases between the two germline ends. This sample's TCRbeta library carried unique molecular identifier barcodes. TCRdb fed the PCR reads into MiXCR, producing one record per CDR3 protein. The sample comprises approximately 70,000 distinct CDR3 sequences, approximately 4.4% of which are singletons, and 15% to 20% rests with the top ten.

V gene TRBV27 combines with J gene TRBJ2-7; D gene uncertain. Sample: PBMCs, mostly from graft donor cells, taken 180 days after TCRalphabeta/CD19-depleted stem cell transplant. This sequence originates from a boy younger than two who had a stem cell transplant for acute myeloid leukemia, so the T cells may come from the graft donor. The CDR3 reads CASGDYEQYF. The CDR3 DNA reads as TGTGCCAGCGGTGACTACGAGCAGTACTTC.